This T cell receptor beta chain is drawn from a study of OX40 agonist ivuxolimab in advanced cancers. Points on this clone: Its matching antigen is unknown.

The repertoire was sequenced with immunoSEQ multiplex PCR; TCRdb's copy has only in-frame clones and lacks some. The table has 60,000 to 90,000 clones, approximately 84% seen once. Study findings and constraints: Fewer expanded clones were found on average in CD4+ than in CD8+ T cells.

Unmatched junction bases numbered 9, after V lost 6 bases and J lost 2 bases. This CDR3 comprises 16 residues. Germline loops: CDR1 MNHEY, CDR2 SMNVEV (reference sequence). The material was CD4+ or CD8+ T cells sorted from blood, obtained in a trial of the OX40 agonist ivuxolimab. The origin of this receptor is an adult with an advanced solid tumor such as melanoma, head and neck, liver or kidney cancer. The V gene is TRBV27, the J gene TRBJ1-2; 10 positions match TRBD1. Here the CDR3 DNA reads TGTGCCAGCAGAACGGGCGGGACAGGGGCCAACTATGGCTACACCTTC. Its protein product is CASRTGGTGANYGYTF.